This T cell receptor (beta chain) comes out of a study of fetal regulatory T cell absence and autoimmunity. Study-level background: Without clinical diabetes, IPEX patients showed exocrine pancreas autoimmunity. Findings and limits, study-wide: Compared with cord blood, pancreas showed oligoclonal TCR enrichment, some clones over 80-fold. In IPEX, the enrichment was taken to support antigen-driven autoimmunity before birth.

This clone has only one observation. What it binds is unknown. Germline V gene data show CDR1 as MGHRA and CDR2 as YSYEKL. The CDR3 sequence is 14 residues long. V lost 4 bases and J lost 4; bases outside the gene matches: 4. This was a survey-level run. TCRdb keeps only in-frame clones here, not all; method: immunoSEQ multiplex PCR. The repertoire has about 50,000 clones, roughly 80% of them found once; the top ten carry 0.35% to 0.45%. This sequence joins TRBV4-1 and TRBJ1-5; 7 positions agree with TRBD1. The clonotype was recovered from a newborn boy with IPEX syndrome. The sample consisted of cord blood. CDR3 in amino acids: CASSPTTGNQPQHF. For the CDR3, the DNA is TGCGCCAGCAGCCCAACGACAGGGAATCAGCCCCAGCATTTT.